The 17 T cell receptor beta chains in this list originate from one sample, sequenced in a study of T cells after yellow fever vaccination (dated by TCRdb to the late 2010s). The treatment or condition label on this specimen signifies: live attenuated yellow fever vaccine strain. Receptor libraries were prepared by 5' RACE. TCRdb records Illumina HiSeq 2500 as the sequencer. Using fastp at Q25 and MiXCR, TCRdb reprocessed the public reads and kept productive beta chains. Records with the same CDR3 protein are collapsed into one entry carrying the most frequent genes and DNA. This sample comprises 250,000 to 300,000 distinct CDR3 sequences, over 10% of them detected only once. The top ten clonotypes cover less than 0.55% of the sample. The source material was CD4+ T cells sorted from PBMCs, sampled 45 days after the yellow fever booster vaccination. The receptors here all came from a man aged 30-40 years who received the YFV17D yellow fever vaccine.

This clonotype has only a few counts. This CDR3 is CSVGGGQAKRDTEAFF. CDR3 DNA sequence: TGCAGCGTTGGAGGGGGACAGGCAAAAAGGGACACTGAAGCTTTCTTT. This chain links TRBV29-1 with TRBJ1-1, with TRBD1 identical over 8 bases. Germline-derived CDR1 and CDR2 are SQVTM and ANQGSEA. Trimming removed 4 bases from V and 3 bases from J; junction bases left unmatched: 13. CDR3 length: 16 amino acids.

The rearrangement uses TRBV10-3 and TRBJ1-2; no reliable D call. V was trimmed by 2 bases and J by 2 bases, leaving 6 bases between them. The CDR3 runs to 13 residues. Germline CDR1 reads ENHRY; CDR2 reads SYGVKD. This chain's CDR3 is CAISETQNYGYTF. The CDR3 nucleotides are TGTGCCATCAGTGAGACTCAAAACTATGGCTACACCTTC.

This clonotype was seen only a few times. This chain's CDR3 is CASSLGSGTTKEQYF. CDR3 DNA: TGTGCCAGCTCACTAGGTAGCGGGACGACTAAGGAGCAGTACTTC. V and J are TRBV18 and TRBJ2-7; 8 nucleotides line up with TRBD2. This CDR3 spans 15 amino acids. The germline V gene has CDR1 KGHSH and CDR2 LQKENI. The V gene end was trimmed by 4 bases and the J gene end by 7 bases; junction bases not matched to a gene: 12.

This clonotype was counted only a few times. The chain couples TRBV20-1 to TRBJ2-1; D is perhaps TRBD1 (6 bases). Germline V CDR1 and CDR2: DFQATT, SNEGSKA (reference sequence). The V end lost 7 bases, the J end lost 2 bases, and 18 bases lay between the germline ends. This CDR3 has 15 residues. This CDR3 reads CSGNQGTNTYNEQFF. The CDR3, as DNA: TGCAGTGGTAATCAGGGGACAAATACCTACAATGAGCAGTTCTTC.

This clonotype was seen more than once but under ten times. The chain employs TRBV4-3 and TRBJ1-4; D gene ambiguous. Germline V gene lookup returns CDR1 LGHNA and CDR2 YSLEER. V dropped 1 base and J dropped 8 bases, with 8 bases sitting between them. This CDR3 region has 13 residues. The CDR3 is CASSQGPNEKLFF. In nucleotides, the CDR3 is TGCGCCAGCAGCCAAGGACCCAACGAAAAACTGTTTTTT.

There are a few counts of this clonotype. The chain couples TRBV6-1 to TRBJ2-3, with 9 bases fitting TRBD2. Germline CDR1 MNHNS, CDR2 SASEGT. The CDR3 runs to 12 residues. J gave up 13 bases and V 6 bases, and 8 bases lay outside the gene matches. The CDR3 DNA reads as TGTGCCAGCAGCGGCGGGGGGGGCGCGGAGTATTTT. It translates to CASSGGGGAEYF.

The chain uses TRBV6-2 or TRBV6-3 and TRBJ2-7, with TRBD1 identical over 7 bases. Trimming at V came to 8 bases and at J to 2 bases, leaving 9 bases not matched to a gene. CDR3 length: 14 amino acids. Germline CDR1 MNHEY, CDR2 SVGEGT. CDR3 amino acids: CASGAMTGPYEQYF. CDR3 in DNA: TGTGCCAGCGGGGCGATGACAGGGCCCTACGAGCAGTACTTC.

The table lists this clonotype with many counts. The CDR3 DNA follows: TGCAGCGTTACTGGGACCAACACCGGGGAGCTGTTTTTT. The encoded protein is CSVTGTNTGELFF. The chain is built from TRBV29-1 and TRBJ2-2; D may match TRBD1 or TRBD2 (5 bases each). The length of the CDR3 is 13 residues. The germline V and J ends were trimmed by 5 bases and 2 bases, with 9 bases remaining between them. CDR1 and CDR2 (germline): SQVTM, ANQGSEA.

This chain links TRBV7-2 with TRBJ2-7, with a weak D call TRBD2 (6 bases). Germline V gives CDR1 SGHTA, CDR2 FQGNSA. The CDR3 length is 16 residues. Trimming cost V 4 bases and J 0 bases, with 16 bases left between them. The CDR3 sequence: CASSSRGTGSSYEQYF. The CDR3 bases are TGTGCCAGCAGCTCCCGCGGGACTGGGAGCTCCTACGAGCAGTACTTC.

This clonotype has at least ten counts. The chain employs TRBV20-1 and TRBJ2-1; possibly TRBD1 for D (5 bases). Germline V gives CDR1 DFQATT, CDR2 SNEGSKA (reference sequence). V lost 6 bases and J lost 4, with 10 bases in between. The CDR3 is 12 amino acids. CDR3 DNA sequence: TGCAGTGCAAGTACAGGATACAATGAGCAGTTCTTC. It translates to CSASTGYNEQFF.

In its sample, this clonotype was seen a few times. The rearrangement links TRBV6-5 to TRBJ2-3; D is possibly TRBD1 (6 bases). V shed 2 bases and J shed 5 bases, with 17 bases lying between them. This CDR3 has 16 residues. Germline V gene data show CDR1 as MNHEY and CDR2 as SVGAGI. CDR3 sequence reads: CASSYQGSTSRDTQYF. The CDR3 DNA follows: TGTGCCAGCAGTTACCAGGGGTCGACCTCCCGAGATACGCAGTATTTT.

V is TRBV5-4 and J is TRBJ2-7, with 9 bases identical to TRBD1. Per the germline V gene, CDR1 is SGHNT and CDR2 is YYREEE (reference sequence). The CDR3 totals 14 residues. With V trimmed by 4 bases and J by 4 bases, 6 bases remained unmatched. The CDR3 coding sequence is TGTGCCAGCAGCCGGACAGGGGAAACTTACGAGCAGTACTTC. Protein product: CASSRTGETYEQYF.

This sequence joins TRBV6-1 and TRBJ2-1; 8 bases are a match to TRBD2. The germline CDR1 and CDR2 sequences are MNHNS and SASEGT. This CDR3 contains 19 residues. With 5 bases clipped from V and 0 bases from J, the junction kept 15 bases outside the gene matches. The CDR3: CASSPWTSRDRASYNEQFF. CDR3 coding DNA: TGTGCCAGCAGTCCTTGGACTAGCCGGGATAGAGCCTCCTACAATGAGCAGTTCTTC.

In this sample, this clonotype turned up a few times. The rearrangement uses TRBV12-3 or TRBV12-4 and TRBJ1-2, with D unresolved. The CDR3 runs to 13 residues. Trimming pared 3 bases from V and 6 bases from J, leaving 11 bases between. The CDR3 region is CASSFMGNDGYTF. CDR3 sequence (DNA): TGTGCCAGCAGTTTTATGGGGAATGATGGCTACACCTTC.

This clonotype was recorded many times. Mismatch with germline at one junction end may stem from a read error. The rearrangement joins TRBV27 to TRBJ1-5; 9 nucleotides match TRBD1. This CDR3 has 16 amino acids. Germline V gives CDR1 MNHEY, CDR2 SMNVEV (reference sequence). CDR3 sequence: CASSLYWTGVNQPQHF. As DNA, the CDR3 is TGTGCCAGCAGCTTATATTGGACAGGGGTCAATCAGCCCCAGCATTTT.

V and J are TRBV7-2 and TRBJ2-7; maybe TRBD1 (6 bases). The germline V gene has CDR1 SGHTA and CDR2 FQGNSA. Trimming stripped 5 bases from V and 2 bases from J, with 16 bases between. This CDR3 has 15 amino acids. The DNA of the CDR3 is TGTGCCAGCAGCCAAAGACAGGTTCTCGCCTACGAGCAGTACTTC. This gives the protein CASSQRQVLAYEQYF. Full variable domain (rest looked up from reference TRBV7-2 and TRBJ2-7): GAGVSQSPSNKVTEKGKDVELRCDPISGHTALYWYRQSLGQGLEFLIYFQGNSAPDKSGLPSDRFSAERTGGSVSTLTIQRTQQEDSAVYLCASSQRQVLAYEQYFGPGTRLTVT.

This clonotype was observed many times. V and J are TRBV29-1 and TRBJ2-1; 10 nucleotides agree with TRBD2. CDR3 length: 12 residues. The germline gives CDR1 SQVTM, CDR2 ANQGSEA. V dropped 6 bases and J dropped 8; count of bases not matched to a gene: 4. CDR3: CSVTSGNHEQFF. CDR3 bases: TGCAGCGTAACTAGCGGGAACCATGAGCAGTTCTTC.